Following are 16 T cell receptor beta chains from one sample sequenced in a study of Tregs in tolerant kidney transplant recipients. The nonmyeloablative bone marrow transplants came from related graft donors, with transient mixed chimerism. This table comes from immunoSEQ multiplex PCR, and its TCRdb copy is limited to in-frame clones, with some not included. The top ten clones hold roughly a sixth of a sample with about 50,000 clones, around nine tenths of them seen once. Material: CD8+ T cells from blood (PBMCs), obtained 12 months after the transplant. These receptors were obtained from a human patient who received a combined kidney and bone marrow transplant. The T cells may partly be graft donor cells.

About this clone itself: A read error may account for a junction end that differs from germline. At the DNA level, this CDR3 is encoded by other sequences in the same sample as well. The chain joins TRBV18 to TRBJ1-6, with 12 positions matching TRBD1. The germline V gene encodes CDR1 KGHSH and CDR2 LQKENI. CDR3 size: 20 residues. CDR3 DNA sequence: TGTGCCAGCTCACGTGGGGACCGGGACAGGGGGCGTAGTTATAATTCCCCCCTCCACTTT. Residues: CASSRGDRDRGRSYNSPLHF. The complete variable domain, with remaining parts taken from reference TRBV18 and TRBJ1-6, reads NAGVMQNPRHLVRRRGQEARLRCSPMKGHSHVYWYRQLPEEGLKFMVYLQKENIIDESGMPKERFSAEFPKEGPSILRIQQVVRGDSAAYFCASSRGDRDRGRSYNSPLHFGNGTRLTVT.

V and J are TRBV4-3 and TRBJ2-1, with TRBD2 matching over 12 bases. CDR1 and CDR2 (germline): LGHNA, YSLEER. J was trimmed by 6 bases and V by 1 base; bases with no gene match: 1. This CDR3 region has 15 residues. Here the CDR3 reads CASSQGTSGINEQFF. The CDR3 nucleotides are TGCGCCAGCAGCCAAGGGACTAGCGGGATCAATGAGCAGTTCTTC.

The chain carries TRBV15 and TRBJ1-1; D possibly corresponds to TRBD1 (6 bases). Trimming left V 3 bases short and J 4 bases short, with 15 bases between. Per germline, CDR1 LNHNV and CDR2 YYDKDF (reference sequence). The CDR3 is 15 amino acids. CDR3 bases: TGTGCCACCAGCAGGCCGGGGGGCCTGGTCACTGAAGCTTTCTTT. It specifies CATSRPGGLVTEAFF.

The chain couples TRBV4-3 to TRBJ2-3; weak D call: TRBD1 (6 bases). CDR3 length: 14 amino acids. V was clipped by 3 bases and J by 1 base, with 8 bases between them. Germline lookup yields CDR1 LGHNA and CDR2 YSLEER. The CDR3 DNA reads TGCGCCAGCAGCCACTACAGGGGCACAGATACGCAGTATTTT. It specifies CASSHYRGTDTQYF.

This clone was seen more than once but under ten times. The chain employs TRBV10-3 and TRBJ2-5; a weak D match, TRBD2 (5 bases). CDR3 length: 15 amino acids. V was clipped by 2 bases and J by 4 bases, with 14 bases between them. Per germline, CDR1 ENHRY and CDR2 SYGVKD. The CDR3 protein is CAISEPAEPLETQYF. For the CDR3, the DNA is TGTGCCATCAGTGAGCCAGCGGAGCCACTAGAGACCCAGTACTTC.

V and J are TRBV6-5 and TRBJ1-1; the D is unclear. Deletions cut 8 bases from V and 1 base from J, with 11 bases between. The germline CDR1 and CDR2 sequences are MNHEY and SVGAGI. The CDR3 is 13 residues long. CDR3 in DNA: TGTGCCAGCGCCCCTACTGAGAACACTGAAGCTTTCTTT. Protein: CASAPTENTEAFF.

In its sample, this clone was seen a few times. The rearrangement joins TRBV4-3 to TRBJ2-7; perhaps TRBD2 as D (5 bases). In germline, CDR1 is LGHNA, CDR2 YSLEER. The length of the CDR3 is 16 residues. With 4 bases removed from V and 2 bases from J, the gap between germline ends came to 18 bases. The CDR3 sequence: CASSPGPGVGPYEQYF. DNA of the CDR3: TGCGCCAGCAGCCCCGGTCCCGGGGTTGGCCCCTACGAGCAGTACTTC.

The count of this clone is one. CDR3 in amino acids: CSASRNYEQYF. In DNA form, the CDR3 reads TGCAGTGCTAGTCGTAACTACGAGCAGTACTTC. The V gene is TRBV20-1, the J gene TRBJ2-7; D is unresolved. The germline V and J ends were trimmed by 3 bases and 3 bases, with 6 bases remaining between them. CDR3 size: 11 residues. Germline V gene sequence: CDR1 DFQATT, CDR2 SNEGSKA (reference sequence).

This clone has only one observation. The chain recombines TRBV9 with TRBJ2-3; D is uncertain. The CDR3 is 14 amino acids. Between the trimmed V and J ends, which lost 0 bases and 0 bases, there was a span of 5 bases. Germline V CDR1 and CDR2: SGDLS, YYNGEE. CDR3 protein: CASSVDGSTDTQYF. CDR3 nucleotides: TGTGCCAGCAGCGTAGACGGGAGCACAGATACGCAGTATTTT.

The gene calls are TRBV5-4 and TRBJ2-4, with D hard to call. Germline V gene data show CDR1 as SGHNT and CDR2 as YYREEE (reference sequence). V was pared by 0 bases and J by 9 bases, with 7 bases between. The CDR3 runs to 12 residues. This chain's CDR3 is CASSLGSSIQYF. In DNA form, the CDR3 reads TGTGCCAGCAGCTTGGGGTCGAGCATTCAGTACTTC.

This clone showed up just a few times. This rearrangement joins TRBV27 to TRBJ1-5, with D perhaps TRBD1 (6 bases). V shed 0 bases and J shed 3 bases, with 9 bases lying between them. The CDR3 loop spans 15 amino acids. Looked up from germline, CDR1 is MNHEY and CDR2 is SMNVEV (reference sequence). This CDR3 is CASSLSGTTNQPQHF. The DNA for the CDR3 is TGTGCCAGCAGTTTATCTGGGACAACCAATCAGCCCCAGCATTTT.

V usage is TRBV28 and J usage is TRBJ1-5; 9 bases line up with TRBD1. The CDR3 extends over 15 amino acids. Per the germline V gene, CDR1 is MDHEN and CDR2 is SYDVKM. Trimming at V came to 6 bases and at J to 6 bases, leaving 9 bases not matched to a gene. CDR3 residues: CASSLHRGRGQPQHF. The CDR3 nucleotides are TGTGCCAGCAGCCTACACAGGGGGCGAGGTCAGCCCCAGCATTTT.

In DNA, the CDR3 is TGTGCCAGCAGTCAGGGGTGGAACACCGGGGAGCTGTTTTTT. Amino acid sequence: CASSQGWNTGELFF. The genes are TRBV27 and TRBJ2-2; possibly TRBD1 for D (6 bases). The CDR3 length is 14 residues. Trimming cost V 5 bases and J 1 base, with 8 bases left between them. CDR1 MNHEY and CDR2 SMNVEV come from the germline V gene (reference sequence).

The chain links TRBV29-1 to TRBJ2-7; TRBD2 is a possible D gene (6 bases). CDR1 and CDR2 (germline): SQVTM, ANQGSEA. With 4 bases removed from V and 2 bases from J, the gap between germline ends came to 12 bases. The CDR3 loop spans 13 amino acids. CDR3 bases: TGCAGCGTTGGCGGGATAGGTCCCTACGAGCAGTACTTC. Translation gives CSVGGIGPYEQYF.

This sequence joins TRBV9 and TRBJ1-2; D call uncertain. Germline V lookup: CDR1 SGDLS, CDR2 YYNGEE. The CDR3 runs 15 residues. The V end lost 0 bases, the J end lost 3 bases, and 12 bases lay between the germline ends. CDR3: CASSVGTLVDYGYTF. In DNA form, the CDR3 reads TGTGCCAGCAGCGTAGGTACATTGGTTGACTATGGCTACACCTTC.

This clone has just a few counts. The V call is TRBV13, the J call TRBJ2-7, with 9 bases that match TRBD2. V gave up 3 bases and J gave up 5 bases; unmatched junction bases: 14. The germline CDR1 and CDR2 sequences are PRHDT and FYEKMQ (reference sequence). This CDR3 has 17 amino acids. As DNA, the CDR3 is TGTGCCAGCAGCTTTAACCAATTAGCGGGAGCCAGCCACGAGCAGTACTTC. As protein: CASSFNQLAGASHEQYF.